These 4 T cell receptor beta chains originate from one sample sequenced in a study of cytomegalovirus exposure and HLA in healthy donors. A multiplex PCR was run with 60 Vbeta primers and 13 Jbeta primers. The method was immunoSEQ multiplex PCR; TCRdb's version includes in-frame clones alone and lacks a portion of them. The sample holds 110,000 to 150,000 clones, 65% to 80% seen once. The sequencing sample was made of PBMCs. The receptor set was obtained from a woman aged 25 to 45 in good health and CMV-seronegative.

V usage is TRBV21-1 and J usage is TRBJ2-1; the table's D call, TRBD1, has no DNA check behind it. TRBV21-1 is a pseudogene. The CDR3 is 13 amino acids. The CDR3 nucleotides are TGTGCCAGCAGCAAAGTCACACACAATGAGCAGTTCTTC. Translating it yields CASSKVTHNEQFF.

The rearrangement links TRBV6-5 to TRBJ1-1, with D possibly TRBD1 on 6 matching bases. CDR1 MNHEY and CDR2 SVGAGI come from the germline V gene. This CDR3 has 14 amino acids. V gave up 6 bases and J gave up 11 bases, with 22 bases separating them. This CDR3 reads CASSPGLGAPRAFF. The CDR3 coding sequence is TGTGCCAGCAGCCCCGGTTTGGGGGCGCCGAGGGCTTTCTTT.

The chain couples TRBV7-8 to TRBJ2-7; 7 bases line up with TRBD2. This CDR3 spans 13 amino acids. After removal of 4 bases from V and 7 bases from J, the junction contained 7 bases not matched to a gene. Per the germline V gene, CDR1 is SGHVS and CDR2 is FQNEAQ. DNA of the CDR3: TGTGCCAGCAGCTCGGGGGGACTTGAGGAGCAGTACGTC. It translates to CASSSGGLEEQYV.

The chain combines TRBV6-1 with TRBJ1-6; 8 bases match TRBD1. CDR1 is MNHNS, CDR2 SASEGT, per germline. The CDR3 covers 14 residues. The V and J ends lost 6 bases and 6 bases, in that order; junction bases with no gene match: 4. CDR3 sequence reads: CASRTDRVNSPLHF. CDR3 nucleotides: TGTGCCAGCAGGACGGACAGGGTTAATTCACCCCTCCACTTT.